Listed here are 3 T cell receptor beta chains from one sample, sequenced in a study of T cells in Graves' hyperthyroidism and ophthalmopathy. The source material, RNA transcripts, was used to amplify TCR beta CDR3 regions. Initially, a first-round RT-PCR of the TCR CDR3 employed the HTBI primer set. TCRdb recomputed calls from the multiplex PCR reads with MiXCR, one row per CDR3 protein. The data show approximately 510,000 distinct CDR3 sequences, approximately 49% seen once. The sequencing input was peripheral blood or thyroid tissue (not recorded which). All receptors derive from an adult woman with Graves' disease, either hyperthyroidism or ophthalmopathy (not recorded which).

This chain links TRBV5-1 with TRBJ1-2, with 9 bases fitting TRBD1. The V segment lost 4 bases and the J segment 6 bases; nucleotides outside the gene matches: 10. The CDR3 contains 15 residues. Germline CDR1 reads SGHRS; CDR2 reads YFSETQ. The CDR3 DNA sequence: TGCGCCAGCAGCACCCGACAGGGGGAAGTTGATGGCTACACCTTC. Residues: CASSTRQGEVDGYTF.

The genes are TRBV29-1 and TRBJ1-1; the D is unclear. Germline V CDR1 and CDR2: SQVTM, ANQGSEA. The V and J ends lost 5 bases and 5 bases respectively, with 6 bases between them. CDR3 length: 10 residues. For the CDR3, the DNA is TGCAGCGTTCGGGGAACTGAAGCTTTCTTT. It encodes CSVRGTEAFF.

Concerning this clonotype: A much larger clone is a single base away; this may be a read error. The chain combines TRBV20-1 with TRBJ1-1; TRBD1 aligns across 8 bases. The CDR3 length is 16 residues. Germline V gene lookup returns CDR1 DFQATT and CDR2 SNEGSKA (reference sequence). CDR3 amino acids: CSASRGTGALDTVAFF. The CDR3 DNA sequence: TGCAGTGCTAGTAGGGGGACAGGCGCCCTGGACACTGTAGCTTTCTTT.